This T cell receptor beta chain was observed in a study of T cell repertoires in cytomegalovirus infection. As for the study in general: Well-studied HLA-B-restricted epitopes and recently identified HLA-C-restricted epitopes of CMV were both used in the study. It was the public TCR beta signatures that indicated both CMV infection and matching HLA type. General study findings and limits: The ex vivo response was dominated by HLA-C-restricted CMV-specific TCR beta clonotypes.

This clonotype occurred many times. Its target is not known. TCRdb passed the reads through MiXCR, listing each CDR3 protein once. The sample has about 900,000 distinct CDR3 sequences; 31% are singletons. The CDR3 length is 14 residues. The germline gives CDR1 SGHVS, CDR2 FNYEAQ. The V gene lost 4 bases and the J gene lost 8 bases, with 17 bases spanning the gap. The rearrangement links TRBV7-6 to TRBJ1-2, with a possible D match to TRBD1 (5 bases). The clonotype comes from a human donor in good health (CMV status not recorded). Some clones in this sample may be carry-over from other donors' samples. The sample in question was cultured CD8+ T cells from PBMCs, obtained from culture after CMV antigen stimulation. The CDR3 loop reads CASSSSRDPVGYTF. The CDR3 nucleotides read TGTGCCAGCAGCTCTTCCCGGGACCCAGTAGGCTACACCTTC.